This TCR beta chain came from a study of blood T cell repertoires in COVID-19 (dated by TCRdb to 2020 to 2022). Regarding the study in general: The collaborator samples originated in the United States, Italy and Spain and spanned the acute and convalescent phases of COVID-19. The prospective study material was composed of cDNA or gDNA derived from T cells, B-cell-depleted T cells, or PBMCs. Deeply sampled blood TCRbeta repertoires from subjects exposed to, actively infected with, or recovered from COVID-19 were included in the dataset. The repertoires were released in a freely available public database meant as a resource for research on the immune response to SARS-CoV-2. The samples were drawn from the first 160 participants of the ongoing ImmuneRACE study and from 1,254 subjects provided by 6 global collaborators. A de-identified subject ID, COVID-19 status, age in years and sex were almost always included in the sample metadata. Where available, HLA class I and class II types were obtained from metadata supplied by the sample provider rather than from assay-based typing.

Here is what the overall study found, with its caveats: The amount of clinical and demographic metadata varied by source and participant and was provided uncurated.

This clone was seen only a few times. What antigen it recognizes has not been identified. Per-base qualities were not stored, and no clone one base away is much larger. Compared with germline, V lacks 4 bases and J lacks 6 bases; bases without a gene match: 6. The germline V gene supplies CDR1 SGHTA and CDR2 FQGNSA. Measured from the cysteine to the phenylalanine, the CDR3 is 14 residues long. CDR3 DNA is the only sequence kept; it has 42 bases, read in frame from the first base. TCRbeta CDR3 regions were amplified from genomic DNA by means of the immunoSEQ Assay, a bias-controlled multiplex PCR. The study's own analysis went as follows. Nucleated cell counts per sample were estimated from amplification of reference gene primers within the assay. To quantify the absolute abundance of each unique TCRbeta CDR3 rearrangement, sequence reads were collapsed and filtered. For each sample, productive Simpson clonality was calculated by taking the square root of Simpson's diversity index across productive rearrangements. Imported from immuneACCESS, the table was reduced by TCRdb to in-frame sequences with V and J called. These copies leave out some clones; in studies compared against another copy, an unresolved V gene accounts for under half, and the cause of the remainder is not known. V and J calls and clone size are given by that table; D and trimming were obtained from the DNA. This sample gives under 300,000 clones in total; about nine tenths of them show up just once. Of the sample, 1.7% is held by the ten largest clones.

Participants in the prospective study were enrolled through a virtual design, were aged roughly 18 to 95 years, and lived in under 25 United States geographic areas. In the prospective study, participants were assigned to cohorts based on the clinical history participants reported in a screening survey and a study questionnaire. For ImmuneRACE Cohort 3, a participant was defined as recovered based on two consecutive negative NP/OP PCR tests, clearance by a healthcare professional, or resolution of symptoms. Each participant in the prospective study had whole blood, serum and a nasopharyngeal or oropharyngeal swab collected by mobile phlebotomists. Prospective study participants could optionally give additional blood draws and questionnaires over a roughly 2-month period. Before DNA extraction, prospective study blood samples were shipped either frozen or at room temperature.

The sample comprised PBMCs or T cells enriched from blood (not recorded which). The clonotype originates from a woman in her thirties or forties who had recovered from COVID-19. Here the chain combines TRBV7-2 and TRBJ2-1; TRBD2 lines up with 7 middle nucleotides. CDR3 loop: CASSSGLIGNEQFF. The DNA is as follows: TGTGCCAGCAGCTCGGGACTAATAGGCAATGAGCAGTTCTTC.